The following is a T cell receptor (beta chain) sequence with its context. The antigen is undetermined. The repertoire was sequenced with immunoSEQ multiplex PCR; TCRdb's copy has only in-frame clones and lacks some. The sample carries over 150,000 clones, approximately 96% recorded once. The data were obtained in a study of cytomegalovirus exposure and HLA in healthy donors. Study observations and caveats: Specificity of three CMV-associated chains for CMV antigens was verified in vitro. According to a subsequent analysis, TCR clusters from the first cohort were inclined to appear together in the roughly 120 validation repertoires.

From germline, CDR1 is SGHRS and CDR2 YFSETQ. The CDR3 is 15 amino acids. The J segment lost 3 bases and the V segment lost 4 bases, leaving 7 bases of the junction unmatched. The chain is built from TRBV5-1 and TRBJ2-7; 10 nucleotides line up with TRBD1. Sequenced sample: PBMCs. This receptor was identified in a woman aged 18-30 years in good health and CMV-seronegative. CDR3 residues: CASSKTGTGDYEQYF. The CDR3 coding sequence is TGCGCCAGCAGCAAAACCGGGACAGGGGACTACGAGCAGTACTTC.